This TCR beta chain stems from a study of blood T cell repertoires in COVID-19. For the study at large: Researchers got acute and convalescent COVID-19 samples from the United States, Italy and Spain. Sample material is recorded as cDNA or gDNA derived from T cells, B-cell-depleted T cells, or PBMCs.

Trimming removed 2 bases at V and 4 bases at J, with 10 bases between. The CDR3 has 14 amino acids. Germline CDR1 reads MDHEN; CDR2 reads SYDVKM. This clone has ten or more counts. Profiled with immunoSEQ multiplex PCR; TCRdb holds only in-frame clones, not every one. Of 110,000 to 150,000 clones in the sample, about 87% were seen once. Input material: peripheral blood. The chain links TRBV28 to TRBJ2-3; the D is unclear. The source of this sequence is a woman aged 45-60 years with acute or convalescent COVID-19. CDR3 in DNA: TGTGCCAGCAGTTTAATCCCCGAGGCAGATACGCAGTATTTT. This sequence encodes CASSLIPEADTQYF.